This TCR beta chain was profiled in a study of shared clonotypes between healthy human individuals. Trimming left V 7 bases short and J 4 bases short, with 15 bases between. CDR3 size: 13 residues. The germline gives CDR1 SGHRS, CDR2 YFSETQ. Original methodology: Quality scores were absent from the junction-only immunoSEQ sequences, so filtering differed. Assay: immunoSEQ multiplex PCR; the TCRdb copy retains only in-frame clones and omits some. V, J and clone size are taken as reported in that table, and D and trimming were inferred from the DNA itself. Here the sample spans approximately 340,000 clones, around two thirds being singletons.

The sequence was obtained from a man aged 25 to 40 in good health. The sample was memory CD4+ T cells sorted from blood. Specified subset: CD45RA-negative fraction. The chain combines TRBV5-1 with TRBJ2-7; D possibly uses TRBD1 or TRBD2 (5 bases each). CDR3 protein: CASGRDGKYEQYF. For the CDR3, the DNA is TGCGCCAGCGGCCGGGACGGAAAATACGAGCAGTACTTC.